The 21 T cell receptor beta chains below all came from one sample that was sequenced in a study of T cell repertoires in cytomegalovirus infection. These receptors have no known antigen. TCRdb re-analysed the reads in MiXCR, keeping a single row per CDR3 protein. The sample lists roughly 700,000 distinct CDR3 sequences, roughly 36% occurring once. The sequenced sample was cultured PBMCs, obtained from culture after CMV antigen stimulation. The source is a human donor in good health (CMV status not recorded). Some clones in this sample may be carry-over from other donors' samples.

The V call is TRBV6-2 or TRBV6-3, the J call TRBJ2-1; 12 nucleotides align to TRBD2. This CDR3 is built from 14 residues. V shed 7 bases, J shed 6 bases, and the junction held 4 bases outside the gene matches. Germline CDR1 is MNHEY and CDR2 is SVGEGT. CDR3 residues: CASKLAGGINEQFF. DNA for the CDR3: TGTGCCAGCAAGCTAGCGGGAGGGATCAATGAGCAGTTCTTC.

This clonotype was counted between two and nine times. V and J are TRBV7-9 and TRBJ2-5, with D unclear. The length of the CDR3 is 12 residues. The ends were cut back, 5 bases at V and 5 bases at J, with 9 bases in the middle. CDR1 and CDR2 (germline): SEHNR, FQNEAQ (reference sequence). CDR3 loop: CASSAESETQYF. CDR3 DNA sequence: TGTGCCAGCAGCGCAGAGTCGGAGACCCAGTACTTC.

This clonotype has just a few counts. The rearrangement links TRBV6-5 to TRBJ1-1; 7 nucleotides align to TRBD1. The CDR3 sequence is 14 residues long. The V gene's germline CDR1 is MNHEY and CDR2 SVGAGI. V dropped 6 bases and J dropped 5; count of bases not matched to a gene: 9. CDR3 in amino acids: CASRRGQDGTEAFF. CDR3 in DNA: TGTGCCAGCAGGCGCGGACAGGATGGGACTGAAGCTTTCTTT.

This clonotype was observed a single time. In DNA, the CDR3 is TGTGCCAGCAGCTTCTTGGGCGGGAGCAATCAGCCCCAGCATTTT. Its protein product is CASSFLGGSNQPQHF. The rearrangement uses TRBV7-9 and TRBJ1-5, with unresolved D. Germline V gives CDR1 SEHNR, CDR2 FQNEAQ (reference sequence). The V end lost 3 bases, the J end lost 1 base, and 10 bases lay between the germline ends. The CDR3 runs to 15 residues.

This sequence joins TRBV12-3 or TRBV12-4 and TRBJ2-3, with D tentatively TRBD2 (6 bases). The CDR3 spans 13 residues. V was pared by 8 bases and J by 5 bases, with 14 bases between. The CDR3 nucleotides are TGTGCCAGCTCCCCATGGGGGGAAGATACGCAGTATTTT. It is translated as CASSPWGEDTQYF.

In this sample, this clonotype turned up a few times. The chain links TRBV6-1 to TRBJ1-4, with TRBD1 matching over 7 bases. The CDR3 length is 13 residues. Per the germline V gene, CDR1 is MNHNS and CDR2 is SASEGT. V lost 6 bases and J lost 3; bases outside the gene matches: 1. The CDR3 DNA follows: TGTGCCAGCAGGGGGACAGCTAATGAAAAACTGTTTTTT. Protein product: CASRGTANEKLFF.

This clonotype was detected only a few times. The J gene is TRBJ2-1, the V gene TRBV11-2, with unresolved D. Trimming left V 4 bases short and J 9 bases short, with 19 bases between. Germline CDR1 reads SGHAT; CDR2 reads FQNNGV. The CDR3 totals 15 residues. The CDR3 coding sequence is TGTGCCAGCAGCTCGATAGGTATTTCCCACCCTGAGCAGTTCTTC. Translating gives CASSSIGISHPEQFF.

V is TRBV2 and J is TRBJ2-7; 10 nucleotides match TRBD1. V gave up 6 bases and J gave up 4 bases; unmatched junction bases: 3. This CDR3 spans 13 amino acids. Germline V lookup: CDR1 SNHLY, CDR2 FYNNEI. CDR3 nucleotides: TGTGCCAGCAGCGACAGGGGGCGGTACGAGCAGTACTTC. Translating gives CASSDRGRYEQYF. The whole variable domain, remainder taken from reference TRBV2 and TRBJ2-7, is EPEVTQTPSHQVTQMGQEVILRCVPISNHLYFYWYRQILGQKVEFLVSFYNNEISEKSEIFDDQFSVERPDGSNFTLKIRSTKLEDSAMYFCASSDRGRYEQYFGPGTRLTVT.

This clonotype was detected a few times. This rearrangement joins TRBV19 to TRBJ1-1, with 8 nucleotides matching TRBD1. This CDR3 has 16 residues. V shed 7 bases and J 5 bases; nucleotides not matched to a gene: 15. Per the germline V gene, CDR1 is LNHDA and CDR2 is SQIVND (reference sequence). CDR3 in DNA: TGTGCCAGTATAAAGAACAGGGGGAGGCGAGGGACTGAAGCTTTCTTT. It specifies CASIKNRGRRGTEAFF.

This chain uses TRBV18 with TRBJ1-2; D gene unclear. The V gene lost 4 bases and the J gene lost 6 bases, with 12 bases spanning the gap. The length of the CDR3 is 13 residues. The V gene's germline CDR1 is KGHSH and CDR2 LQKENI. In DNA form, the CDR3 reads TGTGCCAGCTCACGGATGGCACACGATGGCTACACCTTC. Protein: CASSRMAHDGYTF.

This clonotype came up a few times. The CDR3 region has the DNA TGTGCCAGCAGCTACGGGGAGACAACTAATGAAAAACTGTTTTTT. Translating it yields CASSYGETTNEKLFF. This rearrangement joins TRBV11-1 to TRBJ1-4, with D unresolved. Trimming left V 4 bases short and J 0 bases short, with 9 bases between. This CDR3 comprises 15 residues. In germline, CDR1 is SGHAT, CDR2 FQDESV (reference sequence).

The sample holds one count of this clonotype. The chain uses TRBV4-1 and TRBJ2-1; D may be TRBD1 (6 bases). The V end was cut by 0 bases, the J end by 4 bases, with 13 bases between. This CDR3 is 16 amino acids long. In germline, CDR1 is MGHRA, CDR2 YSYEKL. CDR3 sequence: CASSQEDSPNYNEQFF. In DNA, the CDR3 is TGCGCCAGCAGCCAAGAGGACAGCCCTAATTACAATGAGCAGTTCTTC.

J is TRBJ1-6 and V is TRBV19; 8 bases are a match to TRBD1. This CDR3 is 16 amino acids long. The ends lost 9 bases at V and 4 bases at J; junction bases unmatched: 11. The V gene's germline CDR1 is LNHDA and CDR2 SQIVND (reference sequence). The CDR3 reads CASLAGRGQYNSPLHF. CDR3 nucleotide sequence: TGTGCCAGCCTCGCGGGCAGGGGGCAATATAATTCACCCCTCCACTTT.

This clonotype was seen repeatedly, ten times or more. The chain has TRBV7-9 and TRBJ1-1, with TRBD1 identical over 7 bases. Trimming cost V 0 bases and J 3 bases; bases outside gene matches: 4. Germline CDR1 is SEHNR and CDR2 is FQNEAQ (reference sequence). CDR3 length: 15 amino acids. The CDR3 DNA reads TGTGCCAGCAGCTTAGCGGGGACAGCCGACACTGAAGCTTTCTTT. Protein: CASSLAGTADTEAFF. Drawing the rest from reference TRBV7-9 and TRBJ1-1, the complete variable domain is DTGVSQNPRHKITKRGQNVTFRCDPISEHNRLYWYRQTLGQGPEFLTYFQNEAQLEKSRLLSDRFSAERPKGSFSTLEIQRTEQGDSAMYLCASSLAGTADTEAFFGQGTRLTVV.

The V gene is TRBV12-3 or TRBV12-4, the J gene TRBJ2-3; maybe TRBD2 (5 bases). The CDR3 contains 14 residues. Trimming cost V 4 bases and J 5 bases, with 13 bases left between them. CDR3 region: CASSSRGNKDTQYF. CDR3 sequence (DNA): TGTGCCAGCAGTTCGCGAGGGAACAAAGATACGCAGTATTTT.

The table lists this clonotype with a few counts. CDR3 sequence: CASNDRVPPRSDSPLHF. The CDR3 nucleotides are TGTGCCAGCAATGACAGGGTTCCCCCTCGGTCGGATTCACCCCTCCACTTT. The chain recombines TRBV19 with TRBJ1-6; 7 nucleotides match TRBD1. From germline, CDR1 is LNHDA and CDR2 SQIVND (reference sequence). The CDR3 runs to 17 residues. V dropped 9 bases and J dropped 8; count of bases not matched to a gene: 19.

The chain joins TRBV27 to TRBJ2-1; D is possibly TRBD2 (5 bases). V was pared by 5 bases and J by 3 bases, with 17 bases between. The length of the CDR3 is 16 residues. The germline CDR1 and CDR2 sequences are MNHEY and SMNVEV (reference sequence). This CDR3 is CASSTHRDFNYNEQFF. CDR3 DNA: TGTGCCAGCAGTACGCACCGGGATTTCAACTACAATGAGCAGTTCTTC.

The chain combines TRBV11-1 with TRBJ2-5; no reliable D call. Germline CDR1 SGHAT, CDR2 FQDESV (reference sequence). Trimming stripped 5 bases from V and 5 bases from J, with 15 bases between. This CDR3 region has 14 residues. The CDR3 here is CASSPFPEKETQYF. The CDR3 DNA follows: TGTGCCAGCAGCCCGTTTCCCGAGAAGGAGACCCAGTACTTC.

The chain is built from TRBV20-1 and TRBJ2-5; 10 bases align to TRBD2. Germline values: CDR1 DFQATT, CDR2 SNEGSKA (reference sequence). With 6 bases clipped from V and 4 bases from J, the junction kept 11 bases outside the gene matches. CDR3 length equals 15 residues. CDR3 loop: CSASLAGDQGETQYF. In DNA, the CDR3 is TGCAGTGCCTCGCTAGCGGGAGACCAAGGAGAGACCCAGTACTTC.

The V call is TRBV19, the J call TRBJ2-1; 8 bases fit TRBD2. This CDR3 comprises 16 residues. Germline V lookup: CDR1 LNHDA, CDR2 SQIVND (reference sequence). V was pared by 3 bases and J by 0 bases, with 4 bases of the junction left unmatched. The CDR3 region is CASSIPGGDSYNEQFF. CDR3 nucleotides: TGTGCCAGTAGTATCCCCGGGGGGGACTCCTACAATGAGCAGTTCTTC.

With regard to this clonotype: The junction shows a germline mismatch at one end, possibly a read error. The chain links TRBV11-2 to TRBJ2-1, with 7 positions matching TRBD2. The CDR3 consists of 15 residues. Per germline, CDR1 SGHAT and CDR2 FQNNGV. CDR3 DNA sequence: TGTGCCAGCAGCTTGCGACTAGCCTCCCACAATGAGCAGTTCTTC. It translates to CASSLRLASHNEQFF.